What follows are 30 T cell receptor beta chains derived from one specimen sequenced in a study of beta chain features in type 1 diabetes (dated by TCRdb to between 2018 and 2020). General findings and caveats noted by the study authors: A moderate but significant shortening of TCRB CDR3 length was observed in type 1 diabetes patients in all four CD4+ subsets.

The protocol used for the library was the immunoSEQ multiplex PCR assay. The High Capacity cDNA Reverse Transcription Kit was used to reverse transcribe all of the isolated RNA, meaning that expressed TCRB transcripts were what got sequenced. The table was pulled from immuneACCESS by TCRdb, which kept in-frame rearrangements only. Such tables lose some clones; where checked, under half of the loss comes from unresolved V genes, and the rest has no known cause. A total of more than 300,000 clones appear in this sample, around 9.3% of them only once. The top ten constitute roughly 1% of the sample. Their antigens remain unidentified. Sequencing was performed on central memory CD4+ T cells from blood. The receptors stem from a man under 40 with type 1 diabetes.

There are a few counts of this clone. V is TRBV4-3 and J is TRBJ1-6; 7 positions match TRBD1. V dropped 4 bases and J dropped 3; count of bases not matched to a gene: 3. The CDR3 length is 15 residues. Germline CDR1 is LGHNA and CDR2 is YSLEER. The CDR3 coding sequence is TGCGCCAGCAGCCCCAGGACAGGCTATAATTCACCCCTCCACTTT. Translated: CASSPRTGYNSPLHF.

The CDR3: CASSRTGTGNTIYF. The CDR3, as DNA: TGTGCCAGCAGTCGGACAGGGACGGGAAACACCATATATTTT. The chain uses TRBV6-5 and TRBJ1-3; 8 bases are shared with TRBD1. This CDR3 has 14 amino acids. The ends lost 5 bases at V and 4 bases at J; junction bases unmatched: 4. The germline CDR1 and CDR2 sequences are MNHEY and SVGAGI.

This clone showed up just a few times. A clone one base away is much larger, so this may be a read error. The genes are TRBV11-2 and TRBJ2-5, with unresolved D. V was shortened by 1 base and J by 2 bases, with 5 bases between the two germline ends. The CDR3 runs 13 residues. CDR1 SGHAT and CDR2 FQNNGV come from the germline V gene. This chain's CDR3 is CASSLGQQETQYF. CDR3 bases: TGTGCCAGCAGCTTAGGGCAGCAAGAGACCCAGTACTTC.

This clone was counted a few times. This chain connects TRBV5-4 to TRBJ2-5, with D maybe TRBD1 (7 bases). Germline CDR1 SGHNT, CDR2 YYREEE (reference sequence). This CDR3 comprises 13 residues. V gave up 7 bases and J gave up 5 bases, with 15 bases separating them. The CDR3 loop is CASGQQGGETQYF. The CDR3 DNA reads as TGTGCCAGCGGCCAGCAGGGGGGTGAGACCCAGTACTTC.

This clone was counted between two and nine times. The chain combines TRBV18 with TRBJ2-7; D is undetermined. V shed 5 bases and J shed 6 bases, with 17 bases lying between them. The CDR3 runs to 14 residues. Germline CDR1 is KGHSH and CDR2 is LQKENI. The chain's CDR3 is CASSYDTSLTEQYF. The DNA of the CDR3 is TGTGCCAGCTCATACGACACCTCCTTAACCGAGCAGTACTTC.

V gene TRBV11-2 combines with J gene TRBJ1-2, with 7 bases lining up with TRBD1. Unmatched junction bases numbered 5, after V lost 3 bases and J lost 1 base. This CDR3 spans 15 amino acids. Per the germline V gene, CDR1 is SGHAT and CDR2 is FQNNGV. The CDR3: CASSLGQTLNYGYTF. The CDR3 DNA reads as TGTGCCAGCAGCTTGGGACAGACCCTTAACTATGGCTACACCTTC.

Only a few counts were recorded for this clone. The V and J genes are TRBV6-6 and TRBJ1-5; D remains ambiguous. The length of the CDR3 is 13 residues. With 5 bases removed from V and 6 bases from J, the gap between germline ends came to 11 bases. Germline V gene lookup returns CDR1 MNHNY and CDR2 SVGAGI (reference sequence). DNA for the CDR3: TGTGCCAGCAGTCCTGACATTGTTCAGCCCCAGCATTTT. It codes for CASSPDIVQPQHF.

This clone was picked up a small number of times. The chain combines TRBV7-7 with TRBJ2-5; the D gene is possibly TRBD1 (6 bases). Between the trimmed V and J ends, which lost 4 bases and 6 bases, there was a span of 18 bases. The CDR3 has 15 residues. Germline lookup yields CDR1 SSHAT and CDR2 FNYEAQ (reference sequence). CDR3 nucleotides: TGTGCCAGCAGCTCTGGAAGTGTGGGGGCCCAGACCCAGTACTTC. Protein: CASSSGSVGAQTQYF. The variable domain in full, completed from reference TRBV7-7 and TRBJ2-5, reads GAGVSQSPRYKVTKRGQDVTLRCDPISSHATLYWYQQALGQGPEFLTYFNYEAQPDKSGLPSDRFSAERPEGSISTLTIQRTEQRDSAMYRCASSSGSVGAQTQYFGPGTRLLVL.

V gene TRBV15 combines with J gene TRBJ1-5; 8 nucleotides line up with TRBD1. Per the germline V gene, CDR1 is LNHNV and CDR2 is YYDKDF (reference sequence). The CDR3 covers 15 residues. J gave up 9 bases and V 5 bases, and 12 bases lay outside the gene matches. The CDR3 here is CATSPMTGDVRPQHF. Written as DNA, the CDR3 is TGTGCCACCAGCCCTATGACAGGGGATGTTCGGCCCCAGCATTTT.

The V and J genes are TRBV7-9 and TRBJ1-1, with D possibly TRBD1 on 5 matching bases. Trimming pared 3 bases from V and 5 bases from J, leaving 13 bases between. CDR1 SEHNR and CDR2 FQNEAQ come from the germline V gene (reference sequence). The CDR3 is made up of 14 amino acids. DNA for the CDR3: TGTGCCAGCAGCTTGCAACGGGGGGGAACTGAAGCTTTCTTT. Its protein product is CASSLQRGGTEAFF.

A single count supports this clone. V usage is TRBV5-6 and J usage is TRBJ2-5; D gene unclear. The CDR3 has 14 residues. The germline V gene encodes CDR1 SGHDT and CDR2 YYEEEE. V was cut by 2 bases and J by 2 bases, with 10 bases left in between. The CDR3 loop reads CASSLDEPQETQYF. The CDR3 bases are TGTGCCAGCAGCTTAGACGAGCCGCAAGAGACCCAGTACTTC.

This clone occurred a few times. V is TRBV30 and J is TRBJ1-2; the D is unclear. The CDR3 extends over 12 amino acids. V was trimmed by 0 bases and J by 4 bases, leaving 6 bases between them. Germline assignment: CDR1 GTSNPN and CDR2 SVGIG (reference sequence). The CDR3 region has the DNA TGTGCCTGGAGTGTACTTTCCTATGGCTACACCTTC. Protein product: CAWSVLSYGYTF.

This clone was counted at least ten times. The chain couples TRBV25-1 to TRBJ1-5; D ambiguous. V dropped 3 bases and J dropped 5 bases, with 20 bases sitting between them. This CDR3 has 17 residues. The germline CDR1 and CDR2 sequences are MGHDK and SYGVNS. The CDR3 protein is CASSDRFAGGGDQPQHF. CDR3 bases: TGTGCCAGCAGTGATCGGTTCGCAGGAGGTGGTGATCAGCCCCAGCATTTT.

V and J are TRBV19 and TRBJ1-5; D gene uncertain. In germline, CDR1 is LNHDA, CDR2 SQIVND (reference sequence). The V and J ends lost 0 bases and 3 bases respectively, with 9 bases between them. The CDR3 is 15 amino acids. CDR3 DNA sequence: TGTGCCAGTAGTATAGATGGCAGCCCCAATCAGCCCCAGCATTTT. It codes for CASSIDGSPNQPQHF.

This clone has more than one count but fewer than ten. This rearrangement joins TRBV9 to TRBJ2-1; 14 bases fit TRBD2. The germline gives CDR1 SGDLS, CDR2 YYNGEE. Unmatched junction bases numbered 2, after V lost 0 bases and J lost 9 bases. CDR3 length equals 15 residues. CDR3 amino acids: CASSVGGTSGGEQFF. CDR3 bases: TGTGCCAGCAGCGTAGGAGGGACTAGCGGGGGTGAGCAGTTCTTC.

This clone was counted only a few times. The genes are TRBV25-1 and TRBJ1-1, with no clear D. V shed 10 bases and J shed 1 base, with 13 bases lying between them. The CDR3 spans 13 residues. Germline V gene data show CDR1 as MGHDK and CDR2 as SYGVNS. The CDR3: CATASATNTEAFF. CDR3 DNA sequence: TGTGCCACCGCATCGGCTACGAACACTGAAGCTTTCTTT.

Comments on this clone: Other DNA sequences from this sample encode an identical CDR3 as well. The rearrangement uses TRBV28 and TRBJ1-2; D uncertain. Between the trimmed V and J ends, which lost 2 bases and 2 bases, there was a span of 6 bases. The CDR3 is 13 amino acids. Germline V gives CDR1 MDHEN, CDR2 SYDVKM. CDR3 loop: CASSLDRNYGYTF. The CDR3 DNA follows: TGTGCCAGCAGTTTAGATCGAAACTATGGCTACACCTTC.

This clone has only a few counts. The chain joins TRBV7-2 to TRBJ1-2; D is unclear. Germline CDR1 SGHTA, CDR2 FQGNSA. V was shortened by 1 base and J by 2 bases, with 14 bases between the two germline ends. The CDR3 is 16 amino acids. The CDR3 DNA reads as TGTGCCAGCAGCTTAGGGGCAGGAGCCAACAACTATGGCTACACCTTC. Translated: CASSLGAGANNYGYTF. The full variable domain, completed using reference TRBV7-2 and TRBJ1-2, is GAGVSQSPSNKVTEKGKDVELRCDPISGHTALYWYRQSLGQGLEFLIYFQGNSAPDKSGLPSDRFSAERTGGSVSTLTIQRTQQEDSAVYLCASSLGAGANNYGYTFGSGTRLTVV.

J is TRBJ2-2 and V is TRBV6-1; the D gene is possibly TRBD1 (7 bases). V was pared by 6 bases and J by 3 bases, with 14 bases between. The CDR3 runs 15 residues. CDR1 is MNHNS and CDR2 is SASEGT in the germline V gene. CDR3: CASSRGGTDTGELFF. CDR3 coding DNA: TGTGCCAGCAGCAGAGGCGGGACAGACACCGGGGAGCTGTTTTTT.

This clone turned up a few times. This rearrangement joins TRBV18 to TRBJ1-2, with 7 bases lining up with TRBD1. This CDR3 spans 14 amino acids. Germline CDR1 and CDR2: KGHSH and LQKENI. V gave up 5 bases and J gave up 3 bases; unmatched junction bases: 6. CDR3: CASSGTGDHYGYTF. In nucleotides, the CDR3 is TGTGCCAGCTCAGGCACAGGGGATCACTATGGCTACACCTTC. The full variable domain, rest sourced from reference TRBV18 and TRBJ1-2, is NAGVMQNPRHLVRRRGQEARLRCSPMKGHSHVYWYRQLPEEGLKFMVYLQKENIIDESGMPKERFSAEFPKEGPSILRIQQVVRGDSAAYFCASSGTGDHYGYTFGSGTRLTVV.

In its sample, this clone was seen a few times. The chain recombines TRBV28 with TRBJ2-6; perhaps TRBD1 as D (6 bases). CDR3 length: 15 amino acids. Germline CDR1 MDHEN, CDR2 SYDVKM. Trimming took 5 bases from V and 2 from J, leaving 10 bases between them. Here the CDR3 DNA reads TGTGCCAGCAGTCCGTCAGGGGCTGGGGCCAACGTCCTGACTTTC. This encodes CASSPSGAGANVLTF.

This chain joins TRBV7-9 and TRBJ2-7; D unresolved. The CDR3 runs to 12 residues. The germline gives CDR1 SEHNR, CDR2 FQNEAQ (reference sequence). V lost 5 bases, J lost 1 base, and 6 bases lay in between. CDR3 sequence (DNA): TGTGCCAGCAGCAACCGATCCTACGAGCAGTACTTC. Translating it yields CASSNRSYEQYF.

The chain links TRBV20-1 to TRBJ2-3, with unresolved D. With 8 bases removed from V and 0 bases from J, the gap between germline ends came to 6 bases. Per germline, CDR1 DFQATT and CDR2 SNEGSKA (reference sequence). The CDR3 consists of 11 residues. CDR3 amino acids: CSPTSTDTQYF. The CDR3 coding sequence is TGCAGTCCAACAAGCACAGATACGCAGTATTTT.

Only a few counts were recorded for this clone. The J gene is TRBJ1-6, the V gene TRBV9; D is unclear. CDR1 SGDLS and CDR2 YYNGEE come from the germline V gene. The CDR3 has 15 residues. Trimming shortened V by 4 bases and J by 7 bases, and 15 bases separated the two germline ends. CDR3: CASSFQTEGNSPLHF. The CDR3 bases are TGTGCCAGCAGCTTCCAGACGGAGGGAAATTCACCCCTCCACTTT.

The chain couples TRBV2 to TRBJ1-4, with D perhaps TRBD1 (5 bases). Looked up from germline, CDR1 is SNHLY and CDR2 is FYNNEI. The CDR3 consists of 14 residues. V lost 11 bases and J lost 4, with 17 bases in between. CDR3 sequence (DNA): TGTGCCTCAGGACTAGACAGCAATAATGAAAAACTGTTTTTT. Protein product: CASGLDSNNEKLFF.

Turning to this clone: The sample has other DNA sequences that encode this CDR3 too. V gene TRBV11-2 combines with J gene TRBJ1-5; D is uncertain. This CDR3 region has 13 residues. Trimming removed 0 bases at V and 7 bases at J, with 7 bases between. Germline V gene sequence: CDR1 SGHAT, CDR2 FQNNGV. The chain's CDR3 is CASSLEGAQPQHF. The DNA for the CDR3 is TGTGCCAGCAGCTTAGAAGGAGCCCAGCCCCAGCATTTT.

This clone was observed a few times. This rearrangement joins TRBV30 to TRBJ1-1, with 9 bases fitting TRBD1. The J segment lost 3 bases and the V segment lost 0 bases, leaving 8 bases of the junction unmatched. The CDR3 loop spans 16 amino acids. The germline V gene has CDR1 GTSNPN and CDR2 SVGIG (reference sequence). The CDR3, as DNA: TGTGCCTGGAGTGTACCTCCGGGACAGGGCTACACTGAAGCTTTCTTT. Amino acid sequence: CAWSVPPGQGYTEAFF.

The CDR3 sequence is CASLPGLAAHEQYF. CDR3 DNA: TGTGCCAGTCTCCCAGGACTAGCGGCCCACGAGCAGTACTTC. V and J are TRBV7-8 and TRBJ2-5, with 10 bases lining up with TRBD2. The end of the DNA fits TRBJ2-7 better, so the J call may be wrong. This CDR3 has 14 residues. Looked up from germline, CDR1 is SGHVS and CDR2 is FQNEAQ.

The J gene is TRBJ1-2, the V gene TRBV9; 9 nucleotides agree with TRBD1. Germline-derived CDR1 and CDR2 are SGDLS and YYNGEE. This CDR3 is 13 amino acids long. V lost 8 bases to trimming and J lost 6 bases; unmatched junction nucleotides: 8. The CDR3 region is CASSRQGDNGYTF. The CDR3 DNA sequence: TGTGCCAGTAGCCGACAGGGGGACAATGGCTACACCTTC.

The chain recombines TRBV28 with TRBJ2-1, with TRBD2 identical over 9 bases. This CDR3 has 15 residues. Germline V gene data show CDR1 as MDHEN and CDR2 as SYDVKM. V lost 6 bases and J lost 3; bases outside the gene matches: 6. The DNA of the CDR3 is TGTGCCAGCAGCGAAAGGACTAGCGTCTACAATGAGCAGTTCTTC. Encoded protein: CASSERTSVYNEQFF.